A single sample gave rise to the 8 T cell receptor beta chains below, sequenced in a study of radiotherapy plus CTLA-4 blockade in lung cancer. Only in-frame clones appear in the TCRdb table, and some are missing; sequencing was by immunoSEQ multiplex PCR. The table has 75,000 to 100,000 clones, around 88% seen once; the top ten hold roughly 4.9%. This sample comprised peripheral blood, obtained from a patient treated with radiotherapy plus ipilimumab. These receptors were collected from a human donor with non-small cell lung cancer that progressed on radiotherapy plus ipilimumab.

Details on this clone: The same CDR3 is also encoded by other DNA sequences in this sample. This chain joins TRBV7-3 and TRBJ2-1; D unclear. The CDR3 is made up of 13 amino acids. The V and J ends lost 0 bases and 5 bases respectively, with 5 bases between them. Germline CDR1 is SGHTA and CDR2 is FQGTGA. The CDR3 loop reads CASSLTRNNEQFF. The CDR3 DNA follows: TGTGCCAGCAGCTTAACACGAAACAATGAGCAGTTCTTC.

The CDR3 loop is CASSQEVGLGYTF. DNA for the CDR3: TGTGCCAGCAGCCAAGAAGTAGGACTTGGCTACACCTTC. The V gene is TRBV14, the J gene TRBJ1-2, with unresolved D. This CDR3 is 13 amino acids long. The germline CDR1 and CDR2 sequences are SGHDN and FVKESK. Trimming cost V 0 bases and J 7 bases, with 9 bases left between them. The full variable domain, in which reference TRBV14 and TRBJ1-2 provide the parts outside the CDR3, is EAGVTQFPSHSVIEKGQTVTLRCDPISGHDNLYWYRRVMGKEIKFLLHFVKESKQDESGMPNNRFLAERTGGTYSTLKVQPAELEDSGVYFCASSQEVGLGYTFGSGTRLTVV.

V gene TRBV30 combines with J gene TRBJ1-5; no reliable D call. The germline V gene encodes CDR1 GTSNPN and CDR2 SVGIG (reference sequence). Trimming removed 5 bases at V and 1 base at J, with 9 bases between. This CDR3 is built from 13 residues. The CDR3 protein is CAWQTQSNQPQHF. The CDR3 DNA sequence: TGTGCCTGGCAGACACAGAGCAATCAGCCCCAGCATTTT.

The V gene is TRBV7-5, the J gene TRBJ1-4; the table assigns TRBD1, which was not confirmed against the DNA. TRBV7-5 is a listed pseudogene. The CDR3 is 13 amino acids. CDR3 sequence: CAPVISGGEKLFF. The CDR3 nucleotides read TGTGCCCCCGTAATTTCAGGGGGTGAAAAACTGTTTTTT.

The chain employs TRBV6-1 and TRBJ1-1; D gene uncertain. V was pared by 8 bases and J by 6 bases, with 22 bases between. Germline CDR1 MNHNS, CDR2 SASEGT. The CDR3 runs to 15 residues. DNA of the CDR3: TGTGCCAGCTCCTCGCCGGGTTCATTAAAACCTGAAGCTTTCTTT. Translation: CASSSPGSLKPEAFF.

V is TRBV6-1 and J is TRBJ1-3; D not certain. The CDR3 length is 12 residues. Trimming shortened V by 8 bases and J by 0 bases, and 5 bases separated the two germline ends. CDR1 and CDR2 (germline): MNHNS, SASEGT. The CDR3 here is CASQASGNTIYF. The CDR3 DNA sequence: TGTGCCAGCCAGGCCTCTGGAAACACCATATATTTT.

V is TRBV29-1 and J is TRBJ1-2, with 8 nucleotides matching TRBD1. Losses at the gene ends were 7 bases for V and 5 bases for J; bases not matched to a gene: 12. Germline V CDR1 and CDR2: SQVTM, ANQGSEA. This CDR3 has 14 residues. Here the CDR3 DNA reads TGCAGCGCTGCTAGCGGGACAGGCTTTTATGGCTACACCTTC. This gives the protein CSAASGTGFYGYTF.

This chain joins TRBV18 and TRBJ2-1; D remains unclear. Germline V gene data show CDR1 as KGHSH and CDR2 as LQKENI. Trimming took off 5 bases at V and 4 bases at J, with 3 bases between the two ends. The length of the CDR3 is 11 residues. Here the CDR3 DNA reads TGTGCCAGCTCAGAGTACAATGAGCAGTTCTTC. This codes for CASSEYNEQFF.